Shown below are 24 T cell receptor beta chains from a single sample sequenced in a study of T cell changes during pregnancy in multiple sclerosis. Sequencing used immunoSEQ multiplex PCR; TCRdb keeps in-frame clones, though not all of them. The table lists about 50,000 clones, about 93% of them singletons. The source material was CD4+ T cells from peripheral blood mononuclear cells, sampled after pregnancy. The receptors come from a female donor with multiple sclerosis, enrolled in a pregnancy study.

The chain combines TRBV11-3 with TRBJ2-7, with TRBD1 matching 8 bases. CDR3 length: 13 residues. The V segment lost 5 bases and the J segment 3 bases; nucleotides outside the gene matches: 3. Germline V gene data show CDR1 as SGHNT and CDR2 as YENEEA. The CDR3 sequence is CASSTGQGYEQYF. The CDR3 DNA sequence: TGTGCCAGCAGCACCGGACAGGGCTACGAGCAGTACTTC. The full variable domain, completed using reference TRBV11-3 and TRBJ2-7, is EAGVVQSPRYKIIEKKQPVAFWCNPISGHNTLYWYLQNLGQGPELLIRYENEEAVDDSQLPKDRFSAERLKGVDSTLKIQPAELGDSAVYLCASSTGQGYEQYFGPGTRLTVT.

The rearrangement uses TRBV5-1 and TRBJ1-2, with 7 bases aligning to TRBD1. The CDR3 length is 15 residues. J lost 2 bases, V lost 0 bases, and 4 bases had no gene match. Per the germline V gene, CDR1 is SGHRS and CDR2 is YFSETQ. The CDR3 DNA reads as TGCGCCAGCAGCTTGGATCCAGGGGGAAACTATGGCTACACCTTC. Amino acid sequence: CASSLDPGGNYGYTF.

The rearrangement links TRBV6-1 to TRBJ2-1, with D maybe TRBD1 (5 bases). Germline V gives CDR1 MNHNS, CDR2 SASEGT. This CDR3 contains 12 residues. Between the trimmed V and J ends, which lost 2 bases and 15 bases, there was a span of 14 bases. The CDR3: CASSELGQTGFF. CDR3 coding DNA: TGTGCCAGCAGTGAATTGGGGCAAACCGGGTTCTTC.

This CDR3 is CAWSRQGAGTEAFF. CDR3 in DNA: TGTGCCTGGAGTAGACAGGGGGCGGGCACTGAAGCTTTCTTT. J is TRBJ1-1 and V is TRBV30; 10 bases map to TRBD1. Trimming cost V 2 bases and J 4 bases; bases outside gene matches: 4. The germline CDR1 and CDR2 sequences are GTSNPN and SVGIG (reference sequence). This CDR3 has 14 residues. The complete variable domain, with remaining parts taken from reference TRBV30 and TRBJ1-1, reads SQTIHQWPATLVQPVGSPLSLECTVEGTSNPNLYWYRQAAGRGLQLLFYSVGIGQISSEVPQNLSASRPQDRQFILSSKKLLLSDSGFYLCAWSRQGAGTEAFFGQGTRLTVV.

The chain links TRBV27 to TRBJ1-2; the D gene is possibly TRBD1 (6 bases). Trimming stripped 5 bases from V and 4 bases from J, with 14 bases between. The CDR3 is made up of 14 amino acids. The germline V gene has CDR1 MNHEY and CDR2 SMNVEV (reference sequence). CDR3 DNA sequence: TGTGCCAGCAGTCCTCAGACAGGCCTCTATGGCTACACCTTC. Residues: CASSPQTGLYGYTF.

The V and J genes are TRBV30 and TRBJ1-4, with D possibly TRBD1 on 5 matching bases. CDR1 is GTSNPN, CDR2 SVGIG, per germline (reference sequence). The V end lost 3 bases, the J end lost 10 bases, and 9 bases lay between the germline ends. The CDR3 covers 11 residues. CDR3: CAWSPGGKLFF. The CDR3 DNA follows: TGTGCCTGGAGCCCCGGGGGAAAACTGTTTTTT.

The CDR3 DNA reads TGTGCCAGCAGCTTAGTACTAGCGGGTAGCACAGATACGCAGTATTTT. Its translation: CASSLVLAGSTDTQYF. V usage is TRBV13 and J usage is TRBJ2-3; 9 bases align to TRBD2. Germline V gene lookup returns CDR1 PRHDT and CDR2 FYEKMQ (reference sequence). The CDR3 is 16 amino acids. J was trimmed by 0 bases and V by 1 base; bases with no gene match: 2.

The V gene is TRBV6-1, the J gene TRBJ2-3, with 8 bases lining up with TRBD1. V trimming: 0 bases; J trimming: 6 bases; junction bases outside the gene matches: 5. The CDR3 runs 15 residues. Germline CDR1 reads MNHNS; CDR2 reads SASEGT. The chain's CDR3 is CASSEALQGVDTQYF. CDR3 nucleotide sequence: TGTGCCAGCAGTGAAGCGCTACAGGGGGTGGATACGCAGTATTTT.

In the case of this clone: Because it lacks the conserved phenylalanine or tryptophan at the end, this CDR3 is likely a read error. It is unclear where the CDR3 begins or ends on the DNA, so no DNA is shown, and the CDR3 is as TCRdb lists it. The J gene is TRBJ2-7, the V gene TRBV18; the table's D call, TRBD2, was not checked against the DNA. The CDR3 length equals 13 residues, ends included. Germline V gene sequence: CDR1 KGHSH, CDR2 LQKENI. CDR3 region: CASSPGLAEPPGL.

This chain uses TRBV5-5 with TRBJ1-5, with a weak D call TRBD1 (6 bases). CDR3 length: 15 amino acids. V gave up 3 bases and J gave up 0 bases, with 10 bases separating them. Germline CDR1 is SGHKS and CDR2 is YYEKEE (reference sequence). The CDR3 is CASSSGHFSNQPQHF. In nucleotides, the CDR3 is TGTGCCAGCAGCTCGGGACATTTTAGCAATCAGCCCCAGCATTTT.

The chain uses TRBV29-1 and TRBJ2-3; 9 nucleotides match TRBD1. This CDR3 comprises 14 residues. Per germline, CDR1 SQVTM and CDR2 ANQGSEA. V lost 6 bases to trimming and J lost 4 bases; unmatched junction nucleotides: 8. The CDR3 sequence: CSVGGTGRPDTQYF. CDR3 nucleotide sequence: TGCAGCGTGGGGGGGACAGGGCGACCAGATACGCAGTATTTT.

This chain connects TRBV9 to TRBJ2-7; 11 bases agree with TRBD2. This CDR3 has 16 residues. V dropped 0 bases and J dropped 6; count of bases not matched to a gene: 8. The V gene's germline CDR1 is SGDLS and CDR2 YYNGEE. CDR3 region: CASSVGSGTSGLEQYF. The CDR3 DNA reads TGTGCCAGCAGCGTAGGGTCCGGGACTAGCGGACTCGAGCAGTACTTC. Full variable domain (missing parts from reference TRBV9 and TRBJ2-7): DSGVTQTPKHLITATGQRVTLRCSPRSGDLSVYWYQQSLDQGLQFLIQYYNGEERAKGNILERFSAQQFPDLHSELNLSSLELGDSALYFCASSVGSGTSGLEQYFGPGTRLTVT.

The V gene is TRBV4-1, the J gene TRBJ1-5; no firm D call. The CDR3 spans 18 residues. Looked up from germline, CDR1 is MGHRA and CDR2 is YSYEKL. V gave up 1 base and J gave up 0 bases, with 16 bases separating them. The chain's CDR3 is CASSQVSTAAFSNQPQHF. The DNA of the CDR3 is TGCGCCAGCAGCCAAGTGAGTACAGCGGCTTTTAGCAATCAGCCCCAGCATTTT.

The rearrangement joins TRBV4-2 to TRBJ2-7; 11 bases align to TRBD2. The CDR3 runs to 17 residues. Per the germline V gene, CDR1 is LGHNA and CDR2 is YNFKEQ. Trimming cost V 0 bases and J 2 bases; bases outside gene matches: 6. As DNA, the CDR3 is TGTGCCAGCAGCCAAGATTTTACTAGCGGGAGTGCCTACGAGCAGTACTTC. Translated, it gives CASSQDFTSGSAYEQYF.

V is TRBV7-2 and J is TRBJ2-1; 9 nucleotides align to TRBD2. Germline CDR1 and CDR2: SGHTA and FQGNSA. The CDR3 runs 17 residues. V was pared by 4 bases and J by 5 bases, with 12 bases of the junction left unmatched. The DNA of the CDR3 is TGTGCCAGCAGCTCGGCGGGGGGACTAGCCCCCAACAATGAGCAGTTCTTC. Translation: CASSSAGGLAPNNEQFF.

The V and J genes are TRBV25-1 and TRBJ2-1, with 8 bases aligning to TRBD1. This CDR3 spans 14 amino acids. The germline CDR1 and CDR2 sequences are MGHDK and SYGVNS. J gave up 7 bases and V 3 bases, and 5 bases lay outside the gene matches. The CDR3 sequence: CASSDTGGRNEQFF. As DNA, the CDR3 is TGTGCCAGCAGTGATACAGGGGGTCGGAATGAGCAGTTCTTC.

The gene calls are TRBV5-1 and TRBJ2-5; 8 nucleotides match TRBD1. The CDR3 length is 14 residues. Germline V gives CDR1 SGHRS, CDR2 YFSETQ. With V trimmed by 2 bases and J by 2 bases, 2 bases remained unmatched. The CDR3 sequence is CASSLGDRQETQYF. The CDR3 DNA sequence: TGCGCCAGCAGCTTAGGGGACAGGCAAGAGACCCAGTACTTC.

The chain is built from TRBV7-2 and TRBJ1-3, with 8 nucleotides matching TRBD1. The V segment lost 5 bases and the J segment 0 bases; nucleotides outside the gene matches: 15. CDR1 is SGHTA, CDR2 FQGNSA, per germline. The CDR3 is made up of 19 amino acids. This chain's CDR3 is CASSRSAGQVSLSGNTIYF. In DNA, the CDR3 is TGTGCCAGCAGCCGTAGTGCGGGACAGGTCTCACTCTCTGGAAACACCATATATTTT.

This clone was counted a single time. The J gene is TRBJ2-7, the V gene TRBV13, with TRBD2 as a possible D gene (6 bases). Germline loops: CDR1 PRHDT, CDR2 FYEKMQ (reference sequence). Trimming took 0 bases from V and 3 from J, leaving 15 bases between them. This CDR3 has 16 amino acids. The CDR3 DNA reads as TGTGCCAGCAGCTTAGGACCGCGGGAAAGAGGCTACGAGCAGTACTTC. This translates into CASSLGPRERGYEQYF.

Only a few counts were recorded for this clone. The genes are TRBV27 and TRBJ2-1; the match to TRBD2 covers 7 bases. Per the germline V gene, CDR1 is MNHEY and CDR2 is SMNVEV (reference sequence). CDR3 size: 15 residues. V trimming: 6 bases; J trimming: 0 bases; junction bases outside the gene matches: 5. In DNA, the CDR3 is TGTGCCAGCAGGGGGGACTACAGCTCCTACAATGAGCAGTTCTTC. Its translation: CASRGDYSSYNEQFF.

The chain carries TRBV28 and TRBJ1-1; D remains unclear. CDR1 and CDR2 (germline): MDHEN, SYDVKM. V was shortened by 4 bases and J by 10 bases, with 19 bases between the two germline ends. The CDR3 is made up of 14 amino acids. The CDR3 DNA is TGTGCCAGCAGTTCCCCGACTGCCTCTTATGGAGCTTTCTTT. Encoded protein: CASSSPTASYGAFF. Full variable domain (remainder filled in from reference TRBV28 and TRBJ1-1): DVKVTQSSRYLVKRTGEKVFLECVQDMDHENMFWYRQDPGLGLRLIYFSYDVKMKEKGDIPEGYSVSREKKERFSLILESASTNQTSMYLCASSSPTASYGAFFGQGTRLTVV.

The chain is built from TRBV2 and TRBJ2-2; D may be TRBD1 (5 bases). CDR1 and CDR2 from the germline V gene are SNHLY and FYNNEI. Trimming left V 2 bases short and J 2 bases short, with 9 bases between. The CDR3 loop spans 15 amino acids. This CDR3 reads CASSETRGNTGELFF. The CDR3 region has the DNA TGTGCCAGCAGTGAAACAAGGGGTAACACCGGGGAGCTGTTTTTT.

DNA for the CDR3: TGCGCCAGCAGGCAGGGAGGAGGAACTGAAGCTTTCTTT. This gives the protein CASRQGGGTEAFF. This chain connects TRBV5-1 to TRBJ1-1; TRBD1 might be the D (5 bases). Trimming pared 5 bases from V and 5 bases from J, leaving 13 bases between. Germline V gene sequence: CDR1 SGHRS, CDR2 YFSETQ. CDR3 length: 13 amino acids. The complete variable domain, with remaining parts taken from reference TRBV5-1 and TRBJ1-1, reads KAGVTQTPRYLIKTRGQQVTLSCSPISGHRSVSWYQQTPGQGLQFLFEYFSETQRNKGNFPGRFSGRQFSNSRSEMNVSTLELGDSALYLCASRQGGGTEAFFGQGTRLTVV.

The chain employs TRBV6-1 and TRBJ1-2; perhaps TRBD1 as D (6 bases). Germline V CDR1 and CDR2: MNHNS, SASEGT. The CDR3 spans 15 residues. Trimming cost V 4 bases and J 2 bases, with 14 bases left between them. CDR3 sequence reads: CASSARQDPNYGYTF. CDR3 nucleotide sequence: TGTGCCAGCAGTGCCCGACAGGACCCCAACTATGGCTACACCTTC.